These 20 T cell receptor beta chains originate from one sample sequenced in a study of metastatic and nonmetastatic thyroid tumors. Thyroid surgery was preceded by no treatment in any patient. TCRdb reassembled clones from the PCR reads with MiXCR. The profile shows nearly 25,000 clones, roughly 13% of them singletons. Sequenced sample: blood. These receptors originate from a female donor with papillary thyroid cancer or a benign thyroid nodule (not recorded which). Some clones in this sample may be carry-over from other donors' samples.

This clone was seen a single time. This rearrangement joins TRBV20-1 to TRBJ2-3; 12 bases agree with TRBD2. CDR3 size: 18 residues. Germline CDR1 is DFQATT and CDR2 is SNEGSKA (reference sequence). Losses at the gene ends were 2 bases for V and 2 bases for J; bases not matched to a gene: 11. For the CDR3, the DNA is TGCAGTGCTAGAAAAAGGGGGCTAGCGGGAGGGGACACAGATACGCAGTATTTT. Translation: CSARKRGLAGGDTDTQYF.

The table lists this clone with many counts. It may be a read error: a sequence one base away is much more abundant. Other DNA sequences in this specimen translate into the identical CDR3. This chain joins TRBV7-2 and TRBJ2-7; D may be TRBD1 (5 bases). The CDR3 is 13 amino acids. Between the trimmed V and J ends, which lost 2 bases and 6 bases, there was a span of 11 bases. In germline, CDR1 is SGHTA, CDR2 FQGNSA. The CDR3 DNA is TGTGCCAGCAGCTTAAGGGGCAGAGGCGAGCAGTACTTC. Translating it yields CASSLRGRGEQYF.

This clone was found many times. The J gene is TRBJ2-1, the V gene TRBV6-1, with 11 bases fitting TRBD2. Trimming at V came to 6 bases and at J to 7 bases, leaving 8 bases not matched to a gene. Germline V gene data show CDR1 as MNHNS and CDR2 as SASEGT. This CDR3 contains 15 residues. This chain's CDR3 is CASSQTSGSWNEQFF. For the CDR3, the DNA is TGTGCCAGCAGCCAAACTAGCGGGAGTTGGAATGAGCAGTTCTTC.

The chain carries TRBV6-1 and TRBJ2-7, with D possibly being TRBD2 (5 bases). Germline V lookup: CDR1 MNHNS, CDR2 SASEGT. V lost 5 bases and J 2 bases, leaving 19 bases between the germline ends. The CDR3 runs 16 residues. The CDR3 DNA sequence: TGTGCCAGCAGTCCCCTTGAGGGTTGGGCCCCCTACGAGCAGTACTTC. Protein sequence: CASSPLEGWAPYEQYF.

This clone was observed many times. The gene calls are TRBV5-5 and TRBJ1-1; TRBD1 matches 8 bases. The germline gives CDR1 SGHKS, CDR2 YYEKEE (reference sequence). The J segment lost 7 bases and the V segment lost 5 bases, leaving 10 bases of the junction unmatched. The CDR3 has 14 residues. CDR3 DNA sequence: TGTGCCAGCAGGGCACGGACAGGGTCGGGTGAAGCTTTCTTT. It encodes CASRARTGSGEAFF.

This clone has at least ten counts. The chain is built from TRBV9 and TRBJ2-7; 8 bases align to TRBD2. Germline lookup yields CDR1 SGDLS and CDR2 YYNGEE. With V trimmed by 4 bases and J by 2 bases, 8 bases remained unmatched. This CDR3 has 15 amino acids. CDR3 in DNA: TGTGCCAGCAGCTACGGGACTAGTTATGCCTACGAGCAGTACTTC. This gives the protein CASSYGTSYAYEQYF.

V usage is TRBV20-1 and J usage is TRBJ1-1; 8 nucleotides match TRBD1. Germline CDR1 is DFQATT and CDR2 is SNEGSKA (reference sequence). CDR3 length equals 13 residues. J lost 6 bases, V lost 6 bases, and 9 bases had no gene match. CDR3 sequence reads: CSADRGGQSEAFF. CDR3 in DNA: TGCAGTGCCGACAGGGGTGGACAGTCTGAAGCTTTCTTT.

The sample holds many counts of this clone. CDR3 residues: CASLRLAANEQFF. The CDR3 coding sequence is TGTGCCAGCCTAAGACTAGCTGCTAATGAGCAGTTCTTC. The gene calls are TRBV2 and TRBJ2-1, with 7 bases aligning to TRBD2. V gave up 8 bases and J gave up 7 bases; unmatched junction bases: 8. CDR1 and CDR2 from the germline V gene are SNHLY and FYNNEI. The CDR3 extends over 13 amino acids.

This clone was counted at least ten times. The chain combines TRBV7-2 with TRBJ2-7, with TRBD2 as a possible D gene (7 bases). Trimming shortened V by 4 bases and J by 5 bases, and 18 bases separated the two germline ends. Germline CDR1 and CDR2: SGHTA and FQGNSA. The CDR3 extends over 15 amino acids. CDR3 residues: CASSSRGAAVDEQYF. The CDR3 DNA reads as TGTGCCAGCAGCTCCCGGGGGGCAGCGGTCGACGAGCAGTACTTC. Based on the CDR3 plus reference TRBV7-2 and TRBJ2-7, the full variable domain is GAGVSQSPSNKVTEKGKDVELRCDPISGHTALYWYRQSLGQGLEFLIYFQGNSAPDKSGLPSDRFSAERTGGSVSTLTIQRTQQEDSAVYLCASSSRGAAVDEQYFGPGTRLTVT.

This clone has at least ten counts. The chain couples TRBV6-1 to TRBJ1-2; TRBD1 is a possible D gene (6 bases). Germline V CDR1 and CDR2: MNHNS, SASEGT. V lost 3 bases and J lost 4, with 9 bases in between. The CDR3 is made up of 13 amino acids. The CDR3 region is CASSEDSFYGYTF. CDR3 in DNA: TGTGCCAGCAGTGAGGACAGCTTCTATGGCTACACCTTC.

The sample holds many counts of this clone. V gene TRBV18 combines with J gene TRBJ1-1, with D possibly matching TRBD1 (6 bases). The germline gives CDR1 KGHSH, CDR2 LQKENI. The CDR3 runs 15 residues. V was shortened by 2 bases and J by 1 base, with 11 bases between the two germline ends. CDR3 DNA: TGTGCCAGCTCACCAAGCCAGGGGACGAACACTGAAGCTTTCTTT. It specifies CASSPSQGTNTEAFF.

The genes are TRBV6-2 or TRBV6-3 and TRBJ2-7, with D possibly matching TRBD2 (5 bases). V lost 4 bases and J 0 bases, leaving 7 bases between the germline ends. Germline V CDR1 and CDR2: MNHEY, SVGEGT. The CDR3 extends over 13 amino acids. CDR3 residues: CASSFGGSYEQYF. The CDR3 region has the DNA TGTGCCAGCAGTTTTGGAGGCTCCTACGAGCAGTACTTC.

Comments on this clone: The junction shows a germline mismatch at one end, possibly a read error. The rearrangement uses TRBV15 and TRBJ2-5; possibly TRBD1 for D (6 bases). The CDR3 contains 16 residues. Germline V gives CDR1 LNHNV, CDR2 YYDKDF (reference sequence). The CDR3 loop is CAASGAGTWGRETQYF. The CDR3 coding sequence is TGTGCCGCCAGCGGCGCTGGGACATGGGGCCGGGAGACCCAGTACTTC.

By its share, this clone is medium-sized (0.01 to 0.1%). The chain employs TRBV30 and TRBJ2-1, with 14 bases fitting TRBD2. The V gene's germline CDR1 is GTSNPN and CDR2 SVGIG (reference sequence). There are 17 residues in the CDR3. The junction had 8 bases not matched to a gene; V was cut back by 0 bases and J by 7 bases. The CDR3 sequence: CAWSVKGLAGVDNEQFF. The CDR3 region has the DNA TGTGCCTGGAGTGTAAAGGGACTAGCGGGAGTTGATAATGAGCAGTTCTTC.

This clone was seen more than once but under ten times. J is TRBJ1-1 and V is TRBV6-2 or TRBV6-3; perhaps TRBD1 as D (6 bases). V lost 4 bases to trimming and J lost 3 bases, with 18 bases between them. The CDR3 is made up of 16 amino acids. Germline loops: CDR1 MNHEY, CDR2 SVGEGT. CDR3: CASSLSGARRDTEAFF. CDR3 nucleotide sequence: TGTGCCAGCAGTTTATCAGGGGCCCGCAGGGACACTGAAGCTTTCTTT.

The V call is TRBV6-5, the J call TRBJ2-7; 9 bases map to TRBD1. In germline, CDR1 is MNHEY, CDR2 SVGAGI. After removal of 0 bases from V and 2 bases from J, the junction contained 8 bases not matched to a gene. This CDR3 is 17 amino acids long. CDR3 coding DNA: TGTGCCAGCAGTTACTCTGGCGAGAGACAGGGGGCCTACGAGCAGTACTTC. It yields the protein CASSYSGERQGAYEQYF.

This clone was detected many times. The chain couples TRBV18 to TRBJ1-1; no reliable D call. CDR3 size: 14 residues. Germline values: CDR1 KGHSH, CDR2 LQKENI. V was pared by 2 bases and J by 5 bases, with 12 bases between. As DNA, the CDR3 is TGTGCCAGCTCACCAGATTTGGTTGGGACTGAAGCTTTCTTT. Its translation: CASSPDLVGTEAFF.

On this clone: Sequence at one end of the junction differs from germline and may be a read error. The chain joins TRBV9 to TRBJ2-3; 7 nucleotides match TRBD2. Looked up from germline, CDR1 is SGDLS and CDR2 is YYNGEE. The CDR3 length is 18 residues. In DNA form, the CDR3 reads TGTGCCAGAAGCGTAAGGGGACTATCCCTTACTAGTACAGATACGCAGTATTTT. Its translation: CARSVRGLSLTSTDTQYF. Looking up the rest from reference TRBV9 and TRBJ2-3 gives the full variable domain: DSGVTQTPKHLITATGQRVTLRCSPRSGDLSVYWYQQSLDQGLQFLIQYYNGEERAKGNILERFSAQQFPDLHSELNLSSLELGDSALYFCARSVRGLSLTSTDTQYFGPGTRLTVL.

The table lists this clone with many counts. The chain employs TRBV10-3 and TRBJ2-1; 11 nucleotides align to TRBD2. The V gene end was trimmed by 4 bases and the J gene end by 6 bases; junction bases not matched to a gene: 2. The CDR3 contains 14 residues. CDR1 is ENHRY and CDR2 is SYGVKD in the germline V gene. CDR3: CAISGLAGSNEQFF. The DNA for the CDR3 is TGTGCCATCAGTGGACTAGCGGGATCCAATGAGCAGTTCTTC.

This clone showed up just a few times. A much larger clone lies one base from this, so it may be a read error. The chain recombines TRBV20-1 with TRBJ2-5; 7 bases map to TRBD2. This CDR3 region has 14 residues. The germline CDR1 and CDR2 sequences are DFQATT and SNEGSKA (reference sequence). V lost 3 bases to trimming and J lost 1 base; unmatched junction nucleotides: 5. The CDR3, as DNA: TGCAGTGCTAGTGCGCTAGCGGCCCAAGAGACCCAGTACTTC. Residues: CSASALAAQETQYF.